The clone carrying this T cell receptor beta chain was seen only once. Antigen: not known. These data originate in a study of cytomegalovirus exposure and HLA in healthy donors. This PCR relied on a set of 60 Vbeta primers and 13 Jbeta primers. Method: immunoSEQ multiplex PCR; TCRdb's copy keeps in-frame clones and lacks some. This sample yields 100,000 to 150,000 clones, of which around three quarters are seen a single time; 3.6% belongs to the top ten. The CDR3 spans 15 residues. CDR1 is ENHRY and CDR2 is SYGVKD in the germline V gene. The junction had 12 bases not matched to a gene; V was cut back by 10 bases and J by 3 bases. General observations from the study: Roughly uniform sequencing depth across donors was assumed, possibly incorrectly. Indistinguishability led to the exclusion of some V segments, TRBV6-2 and TRBV6-3 included. When analyzed later, a missense DCLRE1C variant was found to be linked to TCR beta V- and J-gene trimming. Available immune exposure information was restricted to CMV serostatus only.

V is TRBV10-3 and J is TRBJ1-2, with 9 positions matching TRBD1. The receptor comes from a man aged 40-49 years in good health and CMV-seronegative. The sample comprised PBMCs. The CDR3 is CATSSDRGDDYGYTF. The CDR3 nucleotides are TGTGCCACCTCCTCGGACAGGGGAGACGACTATGGCTACACCTTC.